What follows is one T cell receptor (beta chain) and its context. The germline V gene has CDR1 SGHRS and CDR2 YFSETQ. This CDR3 has 13 residues. The V gene lost 2 bases and the J gene lost 1 base, with 7 bases spanning the gap. These data originate in a study of cytomegalovirus exposure and HLA in healthy donors. Study-level background: Prior work identified more than 90 million unique TCR beta sequences in roughly 190 million T cells.

13 Jbeta primers and 60 Vbeta primers were used for the PCR. Using immunoSEQ multiplex PCR, the repertoire was profiled, and TCRdb retains in-frame clones only, with some absent. Of more than 150,000 clones detected, roughly 82% appear once; the ten largest clones hold about 1.6%. Sample: PBMCs. The TCR sequence derives from a man aged 40-49 years in good health and CMV-seronegative. The chain has TRBV5-1 and TRBJ2-7, with D unresolved. The CDR3 spells CASSLRVSYEQYF. The CDR3 DNA reads TGCGCCAGCAGCTTAAGAGTTTCCTACGAGCAGTACTTC. Full variable domain (rest looked up from reference TRBV5-1 and TRBJ2-7): KAGVTQTPRYLIKTRGQQVTLSCSPISGHRSVSWYQQTPGQGLQFLFEYFSETQRNKGNFPGRFSGRQFSNSRSEMNVSTLELGDSALYLCASSLRVSYEQYFGPGTRLTVT.